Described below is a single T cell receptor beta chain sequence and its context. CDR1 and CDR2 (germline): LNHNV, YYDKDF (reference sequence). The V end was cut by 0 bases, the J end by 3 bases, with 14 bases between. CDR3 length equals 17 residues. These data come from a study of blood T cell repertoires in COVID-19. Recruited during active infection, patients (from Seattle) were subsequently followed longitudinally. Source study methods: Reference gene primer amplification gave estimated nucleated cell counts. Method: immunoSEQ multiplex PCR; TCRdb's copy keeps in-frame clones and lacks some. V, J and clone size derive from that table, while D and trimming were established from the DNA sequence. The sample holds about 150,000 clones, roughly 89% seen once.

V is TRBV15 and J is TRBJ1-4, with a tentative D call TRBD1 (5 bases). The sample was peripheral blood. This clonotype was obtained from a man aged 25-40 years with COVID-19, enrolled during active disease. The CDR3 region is CATSRDGWGAANEKLFF. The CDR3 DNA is TGTGCCACCAGCAGAGATGGCTGGGGCGCAGCTAATGAAAAACTGTTTTTT.